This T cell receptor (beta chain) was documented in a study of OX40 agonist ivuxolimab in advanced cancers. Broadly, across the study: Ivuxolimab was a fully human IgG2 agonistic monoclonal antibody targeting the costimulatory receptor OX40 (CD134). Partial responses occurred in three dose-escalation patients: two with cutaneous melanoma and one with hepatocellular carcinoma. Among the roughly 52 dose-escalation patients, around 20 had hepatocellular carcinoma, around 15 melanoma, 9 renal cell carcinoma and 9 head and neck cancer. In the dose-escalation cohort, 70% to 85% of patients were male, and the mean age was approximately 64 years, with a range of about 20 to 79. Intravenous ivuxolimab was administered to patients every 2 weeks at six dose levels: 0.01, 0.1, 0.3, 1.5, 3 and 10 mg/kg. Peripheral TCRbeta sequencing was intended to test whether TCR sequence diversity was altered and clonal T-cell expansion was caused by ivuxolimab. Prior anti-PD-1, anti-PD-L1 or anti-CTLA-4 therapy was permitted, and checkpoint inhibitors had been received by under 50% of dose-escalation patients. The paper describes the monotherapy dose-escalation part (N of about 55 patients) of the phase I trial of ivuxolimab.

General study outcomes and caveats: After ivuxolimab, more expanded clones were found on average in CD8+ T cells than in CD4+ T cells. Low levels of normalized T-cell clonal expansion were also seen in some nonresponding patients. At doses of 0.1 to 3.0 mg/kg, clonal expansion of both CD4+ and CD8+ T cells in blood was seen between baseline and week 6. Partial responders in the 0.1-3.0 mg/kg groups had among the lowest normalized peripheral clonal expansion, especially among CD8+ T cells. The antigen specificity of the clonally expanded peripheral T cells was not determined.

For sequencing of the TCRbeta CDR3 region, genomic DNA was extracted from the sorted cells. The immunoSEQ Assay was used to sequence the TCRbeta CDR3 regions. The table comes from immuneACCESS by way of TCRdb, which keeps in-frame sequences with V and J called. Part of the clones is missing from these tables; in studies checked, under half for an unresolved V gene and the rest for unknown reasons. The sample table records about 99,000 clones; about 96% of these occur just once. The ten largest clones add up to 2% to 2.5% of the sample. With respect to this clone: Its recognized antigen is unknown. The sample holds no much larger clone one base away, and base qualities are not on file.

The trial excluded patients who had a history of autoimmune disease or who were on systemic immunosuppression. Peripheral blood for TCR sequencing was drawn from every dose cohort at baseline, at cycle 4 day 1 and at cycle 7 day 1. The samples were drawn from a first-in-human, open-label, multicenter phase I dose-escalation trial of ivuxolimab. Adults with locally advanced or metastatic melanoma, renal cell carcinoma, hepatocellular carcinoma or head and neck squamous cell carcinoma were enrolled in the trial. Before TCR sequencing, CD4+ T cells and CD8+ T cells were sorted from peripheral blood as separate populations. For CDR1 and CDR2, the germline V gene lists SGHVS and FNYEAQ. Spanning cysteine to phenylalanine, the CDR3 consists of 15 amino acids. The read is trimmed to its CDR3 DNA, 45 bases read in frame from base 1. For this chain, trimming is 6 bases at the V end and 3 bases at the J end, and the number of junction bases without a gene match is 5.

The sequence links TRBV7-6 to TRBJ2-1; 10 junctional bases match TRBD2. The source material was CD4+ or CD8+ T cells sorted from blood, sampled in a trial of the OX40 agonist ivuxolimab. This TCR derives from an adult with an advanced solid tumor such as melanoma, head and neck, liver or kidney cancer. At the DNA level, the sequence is TGTGCCAGCAGTCATCGACTAGCGGGCTACAATGAGCAGTTCTTC. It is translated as CASSHRLAGYNEQFF.